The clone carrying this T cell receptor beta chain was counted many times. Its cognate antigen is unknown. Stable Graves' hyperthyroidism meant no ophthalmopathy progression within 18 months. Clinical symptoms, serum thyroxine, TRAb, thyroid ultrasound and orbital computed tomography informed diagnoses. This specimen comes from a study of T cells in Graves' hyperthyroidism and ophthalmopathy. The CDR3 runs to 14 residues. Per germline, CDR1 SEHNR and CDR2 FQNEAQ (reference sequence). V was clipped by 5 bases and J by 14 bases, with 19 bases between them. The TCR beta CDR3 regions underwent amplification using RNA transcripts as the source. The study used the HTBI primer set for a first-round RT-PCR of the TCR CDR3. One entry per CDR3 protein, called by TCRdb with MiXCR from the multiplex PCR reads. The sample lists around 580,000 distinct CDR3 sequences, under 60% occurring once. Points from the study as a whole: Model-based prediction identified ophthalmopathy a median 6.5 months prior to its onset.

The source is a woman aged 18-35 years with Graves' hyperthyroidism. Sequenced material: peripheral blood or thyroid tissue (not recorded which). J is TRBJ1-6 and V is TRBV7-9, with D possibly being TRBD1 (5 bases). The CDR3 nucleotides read TGTGCCAGCAGCCCCGGGGACGGTTTTTTGGCCCTCCACTTT. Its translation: CASSPGDGFLALHF.